This TCR beta chain was obtained from a study of T cell responses to AZD1222 COVID-19 vaccine (dated by TCRdb to the early 2020s). About the investigation overall: AZD1222 recipients given second doses at about 4 weeks or at about 12 weeks were pooled, since spike-specific TCR depth and breadth were not found to differ between the two schedules. A total of about 230 trial participants underwent TCR sequencing, of whom about 210 received two doses of AZD1222 and about 25 received two doses of the MenACWY control vaccine. Trial participants were enrolled by age into subgroups of 18-55, 56-69 and 70-plus years, and around 150, 28 and 57 TCR-sequenced participants, respectively, were included in these subgroups. Here is what the overall study found, with its caveats: Only six AZD1222 recipients were SARS-CoV-2 seropositive at baseline, limiting conclusions about previously exposed vaccinees. After two AZD1222 doses, spike-specific TCR breadth and depth were significantly higher than at day 0 and than in MenACWY recipients. Reportedly, close to half of the unique spike-specific TCRs recognized epitopes lying outside the regions that are mutated in the B.1.351 and B.1.1.7 variants. In the small 56-69-year group, the increase in depth fell short of significance, most likely because of low power. No day 14 peak-response samples were available, so repertoires were characterized only after the peak T cell response. The whole spike protein was spanned by vaccine-associated CD4 TCRs, and dominant responses were seen in regions 160-218 and 743-854. Participants were mostly white British and included more females than males, and it was suggested by the authors that clonal diversity may have been underestimated.

Per the publication, the time point label means: baseline before first vaccination. Samples from vaccinated people were obtained from the UK trials COV001 and COV002, which included a single-blind randomized controlled phase 2/3 trial of AZD1222 (ChAdOx1 nCoV-19) in healthy adults. Trial participant PBMC samples were collected at day 0 and day 28 after the second dose for TCRbeta chain sequencing. The CDR3 regions of human TCRbeta chains were subjected to immunosequencing. As for how the authors treated the data: TCRs in the repertoires were matched against a reference library of SARS-CoV-2-specific TCRs that had been generated with the MIRA antigen-specificity platform. Breadth was defined as the fraction of unique TCRs that were SARS-CoV-2-associated, and depth was defined as the fraction of total T cells that were SARS-CoV-2-associated. Using the MIRA data, every spike-specific TCR was mapped to the spike region that the TCR reacted to and assigned to either a CD4 or a CD8 class. Log10-transformed breadth and depth values were compared by one-way ANOVA with Sidak's multiple comparisons tests. The immuneACCESS repertoire file appears here via TCRdb, limited to in-frame rearrangements. These files lack a portion of the clones; in checked studies, under half of the deficit traces to unresolved V genes, and the cause of the others is not known. V and J calls and clone size follow that table, whereas D and trimming were derived from the DNA. The sample table shows about 110,000 clones, and around 90% are seen once. Jointly, the top ten make up 3.2% of the sample.

Trimming takes 2 bases from V and 9 bases from J, and the germline ends sit 22 bases apart. Including cysteine and phenylalanine, the CDR3 has 16 amino acids. Left in the record is the CDR3 DNA by itself, 48 bases read in frame from the first base. CDR1 and CDR2 were assigned from the germline V gene as SGHAT and FQNNGV. Note on this clone: The clone's antigen remains unknown. No clone much larger than this one lies a single base away; base qualities are absent.

The TCR sequence derives from an adult in good health. The sequenced sample was peripheral blood, obtained on day 0 of AZD1222 vaccination. Rearrangement joined TRBV11-2 to TRBJ2-5; the D assignment is uncertain and may be TRBD1 or TRBD2, with 5 bases supporting each. The nucleotide sequence reads as follows: TGTGCCAGCAGCTTACATATCGAGGGAGCGAGAGGGGCCCAGTACTTC. This encodes CASSLHIEGARGAQYF.